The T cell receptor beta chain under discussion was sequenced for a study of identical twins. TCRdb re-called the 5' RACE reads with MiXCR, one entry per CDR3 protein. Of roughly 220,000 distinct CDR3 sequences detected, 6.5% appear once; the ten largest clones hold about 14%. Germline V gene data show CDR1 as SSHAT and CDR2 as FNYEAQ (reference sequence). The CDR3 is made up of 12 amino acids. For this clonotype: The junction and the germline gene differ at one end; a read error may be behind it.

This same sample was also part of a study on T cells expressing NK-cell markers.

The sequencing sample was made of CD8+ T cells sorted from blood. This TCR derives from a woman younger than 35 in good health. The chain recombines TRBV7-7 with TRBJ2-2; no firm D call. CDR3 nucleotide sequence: TGTGCTAGCAGCTCCCCGGCCGGGGAGCTGTTTTTT. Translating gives CASSSPAGELFF. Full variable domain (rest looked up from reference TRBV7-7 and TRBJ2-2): GAGVSQSPRYKVTKRGQDVTLRCDPISSHATLYWYQQALGQGPEFLTYFNYEAQPDKSGLPSDRFSAERPEGSISTLTIQRTEQRDSAMYRCASSSPAGELFFGEGSRLTVL.